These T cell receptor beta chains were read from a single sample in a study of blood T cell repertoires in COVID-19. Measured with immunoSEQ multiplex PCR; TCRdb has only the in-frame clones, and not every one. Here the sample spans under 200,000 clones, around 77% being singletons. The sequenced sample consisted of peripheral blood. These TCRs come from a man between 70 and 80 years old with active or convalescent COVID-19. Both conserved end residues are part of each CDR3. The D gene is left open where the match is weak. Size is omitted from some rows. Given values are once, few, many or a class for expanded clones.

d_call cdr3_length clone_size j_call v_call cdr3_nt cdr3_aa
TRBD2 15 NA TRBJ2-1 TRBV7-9 TGTGCCAGCAGCTTTGGACTAGCCCCTTACAATGAGCAGTTCTTC CASSFGLAPYNEQFF
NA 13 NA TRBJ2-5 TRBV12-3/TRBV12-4 TGTGCCAGCAGTTTAGGAGGCGTGGAGACCCAGTACTTC CASSLGGVETQYF
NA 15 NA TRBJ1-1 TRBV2 TGTGCCAGCAGTGAAGCGGAGGTAATGAACACTGAAGCTTTCTTT CASSEAEVMNTEAFF
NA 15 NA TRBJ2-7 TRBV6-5 TGTGCCAGCAGTTCCCTTGAAGCGGCAAACTACGAGCAGTACTTC CASSSLEAANYEQYF
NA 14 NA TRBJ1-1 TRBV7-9 TGTGCCAGCAGCCCCCCTGTCCCGGGCACTGAAGCTTTCTTT CASSPPVPGTEAFF
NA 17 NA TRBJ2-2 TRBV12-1 TGTGCCAGCAGCTTTGAAAGGGACAGGAAGGGAAGGCGGGAGCTGTTTTTT CASSFERDRKGRRELFF
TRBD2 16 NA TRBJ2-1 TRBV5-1 TGCGCCAGCAGCTACAATAGCGGGAGCAGTTCAAATGAGCAGTTCTTC CASSYNSGSSSNEQFF
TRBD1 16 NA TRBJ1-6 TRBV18 TGTGCCAGCTCACCACCGGTTGGGACAGGGAATTCACCCCTCCACTTT CASSPPVGTGNSPLHF
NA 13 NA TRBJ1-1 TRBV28 TGTGCCAGCAGTTTAATAACGGTTACTGAAGCTTTCTTT CASSLITVTEAFF
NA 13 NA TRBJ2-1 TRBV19 TGTGCCAGTAGTATAGCCCAGGAAGCTGAGCAGTTCTTC CASSIAQEAEQFF
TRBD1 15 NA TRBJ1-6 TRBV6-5 TGTGCCAGCAATTGGGACAGGGGGAATAATTCACCCCTCCACTTT CASNWDRGNNSPLHF
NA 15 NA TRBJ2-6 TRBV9 TGTGCCAGCAGCGTAGCCGGAGATGGGGCCAACGTCCTGACTTTC CASSVAGDGANVLTF
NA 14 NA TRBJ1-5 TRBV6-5 TGTGCCAGCAGGCCCGAGGGAGCGGGGAGGCCCCAGCATTTT CASRPEGAGRPQHF
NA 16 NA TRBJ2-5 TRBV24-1 TGTGCCACCAGTTCTGGGGCTCAGGGGGGCCGGGAGACCCAGTACTTC CATSSGAQGGRETQYF
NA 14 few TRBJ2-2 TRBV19 TGTGCCAGGGGGGGACTCGTGGGCACCGGGGAGCTGTTTTTT CARGGLVGTGELFF
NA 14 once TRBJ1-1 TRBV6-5 TGTGCAACGGTGGGGGGGAGGGCTACCTCTGAAGCTTTCTTT CATVGGRATSEAFF
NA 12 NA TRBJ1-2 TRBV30 TGTGCCTCTCAGGGCCGAGGTTATGGCTACACCTTC CASQGRGYGYTF
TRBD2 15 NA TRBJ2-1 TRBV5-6 TGTGCCAGCAGCTGGAGCGGGACTACCTACAATGAGCAGTTCTTC CASSWSGTTYNEQFF
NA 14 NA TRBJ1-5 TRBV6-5 TGTGCCAGCAGTTTAACGGGGGGAAGGCAGCCCCAGCATTTT CASSLTGGRQPQHF
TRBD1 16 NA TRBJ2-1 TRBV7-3 TGTGCCAGCAGCTCTCCCGGGACAGGGGTGGGTAATGAGCAGTTCTTC CASSSPGTGVGNEQFF
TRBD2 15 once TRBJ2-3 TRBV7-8 TGTGCCAGCACCGGACTAGCGGGATGGAGGGATACGCAGTATTTT CASTGLAGWRDTQYF
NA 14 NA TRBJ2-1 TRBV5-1 TGCGCCAGCAGCGGGGCGGGGGCTGAGCGTGAGCAGTTCTTC CASSGAGAEREQFF
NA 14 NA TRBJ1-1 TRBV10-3 TGTGCCATCAGTGATCCCACAGGGAACGATGAAGCTTTCTTT CAISDPTGNDEAFF
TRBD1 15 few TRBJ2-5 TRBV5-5 TGTGCCAGCAGCTTGGGGGACAGGGGGCAAGAGACCCAGTACTTC CASSLGDRGQETQYF
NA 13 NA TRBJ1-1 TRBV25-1 TGTGCCAGCAATCAGGACGGACTCACTGAAGCTTTCTTT CASNQDGLTEAFF
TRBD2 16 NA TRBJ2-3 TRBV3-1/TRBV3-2 TGTGCCAGCAGCCAAGAACGGCTAGCGGCCACAGATACGCAGTATTTT CASSQERLAATDTQYF
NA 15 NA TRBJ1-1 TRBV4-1 TGCGCCAGCAGCCAAGCCCGGCAGGGTAACACTGAAGCTTTCTTT CASSQARQGNTEAFF
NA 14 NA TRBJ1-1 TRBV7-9 TGTGCCGCCACCTACGGGTCCCGGAGCACTGAAGCTTTCTTT CAATYGSRSTEAFF
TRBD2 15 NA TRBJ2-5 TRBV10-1 TGCGCCAGCAGTACTAGCGGGAAGGTTGAGGAGACCCAGTACTTC CASSTSGKVEETQYF
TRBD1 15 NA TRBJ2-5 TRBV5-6 TGTGCCAGCAGCTATAGGACAGGATTAACAGAGACCCAGTACTTC CASSYRTGLTETQYF
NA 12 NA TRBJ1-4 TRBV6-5 TGTGCCAGCAGTTCAAACAGTGAAAAACTGTTTTTT CASSSNSEKLFF
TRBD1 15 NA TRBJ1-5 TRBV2 TGTGCCAGCAGGGTACCGACAGGGCACAATCAGCCCCAGCATTTT CASRVPTGHNQPQHF
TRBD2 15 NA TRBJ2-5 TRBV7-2 TGTGCCAGCAGAGCGGGGGGGATTAGCGGAGAGACCCAGTACTTC CASRAGGISGETQYF
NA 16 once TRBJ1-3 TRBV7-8 TGTGCCAGCAGCAACCCCCTTAGGGAGGGCGGAAACACCATATATTTT CASSNPLREGGNTIYF
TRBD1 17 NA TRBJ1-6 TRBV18 TGTGCCAGCTCACAACAAGAGACAGGGGCGGATAATTCACCCCTCCACTTT CASSQQETGADNSPLHF
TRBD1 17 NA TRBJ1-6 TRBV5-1 TGCGCCAGCAGCCCGGGGACAGGGGGGGACGGGAATTCACCCCTCCACTTT CASSPGTGGDGNSPLHF
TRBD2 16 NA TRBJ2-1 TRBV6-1 TGTGCCAGCAGTGAAGCGGCTAGCGGGGCCTACAATGAGCAGTTCTTC CASSEAASGAYNEQFF
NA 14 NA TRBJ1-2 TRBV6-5 TGTGCCAGCAGCACTCCTGACATGGACTATGGCTACACCTTC CASSTPDMDYGYTF
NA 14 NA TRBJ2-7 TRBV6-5 TGTGCCAGCAGCTACGACATTTCTGCCTACGAGCAGTACTTC CASSYDISAYEQYF
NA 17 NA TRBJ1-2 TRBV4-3 TGCGCCAGCAGCCAAGAGGGGGGGAGGGGCAGGAACTATGGCTACACCTTC CASSQEGGRGRNYGYTF
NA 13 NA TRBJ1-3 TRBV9 TGTGCCAGCAGCGCCCAGATCGGAAACACCATATATTTT CASSAQIGNTIYF
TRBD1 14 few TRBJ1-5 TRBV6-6 TGTGCCAGCAGTCGGACAGGGGACTATCAGCCCCAGCATTTT CASSRTGDYQPQHF
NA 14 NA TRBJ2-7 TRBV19 TGTGCCAGTAGTCTGACGACAGGAAACTACGAGCAGTACTTC CASSLTTGNYEQYF
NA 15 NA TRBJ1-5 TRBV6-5 TGTGCCAGCAACCCCGGGGAGGGGCCAAATCAGCCCCAGCATTTT CASNPGEGPNQPQHF
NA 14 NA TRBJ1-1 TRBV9 TGTGCCAGCAGCGCGATGACAGGTCCCACTGAAGCTTTCTTT CASSAMTGPTEAFF
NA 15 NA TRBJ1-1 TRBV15 TGTGCCACCAGCTTGAACAGGGCGGGGGACACTGAAGCTTTCTTT CATSLNRAGDTEAFF
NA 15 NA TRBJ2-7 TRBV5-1 TGCGCCAGCAGCTTGGAGGCAGGGAAAGATTACGAGCAGTACTTC CASSLEAGKDYEQYF
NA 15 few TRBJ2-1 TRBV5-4 TGTGCCAGCAGCTTCGGGCTAGCGAGCGGTAATGAGCAGTTCTTC CASSFGLASGNEQFF
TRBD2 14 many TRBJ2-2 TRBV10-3 TGTGCCATCAGGCTAGCGGGGGATGCCGGGGAGCTGTTTTTT CAIRLAGDAGELFF
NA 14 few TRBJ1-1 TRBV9 TGTGCCAGCAGCGGACGGACCGGGGACACTGAAGCTTTCTTT CASSGRTGDTEAFF
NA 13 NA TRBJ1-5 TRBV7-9 TGTGCCAGCAGCTTAGACGGGGGACCCCCCCAGCATTTT CASSLDGGPPQHF
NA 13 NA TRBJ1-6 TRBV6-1 TGTGCCAGCAGTGAAATCGGGGGTTCACCCCTCCACTTT CASSEIGGSPLHF
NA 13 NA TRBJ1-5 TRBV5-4 TGTGCCAGCAGCTTGAATCGAGATCAGCCCCAGCATTTT CASSLNRDQPQHF
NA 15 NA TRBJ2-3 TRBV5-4 TGTGCCAGCAGAGGAACCGGGACTCCCACAGATACGCAGTATTTT CASRGTGTPTDTQYF
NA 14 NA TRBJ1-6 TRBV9 TGTGCCAGCAGCGTAAGGACAGCCAATTCACCCCTCCACTTT CASSVRTANSPLHF